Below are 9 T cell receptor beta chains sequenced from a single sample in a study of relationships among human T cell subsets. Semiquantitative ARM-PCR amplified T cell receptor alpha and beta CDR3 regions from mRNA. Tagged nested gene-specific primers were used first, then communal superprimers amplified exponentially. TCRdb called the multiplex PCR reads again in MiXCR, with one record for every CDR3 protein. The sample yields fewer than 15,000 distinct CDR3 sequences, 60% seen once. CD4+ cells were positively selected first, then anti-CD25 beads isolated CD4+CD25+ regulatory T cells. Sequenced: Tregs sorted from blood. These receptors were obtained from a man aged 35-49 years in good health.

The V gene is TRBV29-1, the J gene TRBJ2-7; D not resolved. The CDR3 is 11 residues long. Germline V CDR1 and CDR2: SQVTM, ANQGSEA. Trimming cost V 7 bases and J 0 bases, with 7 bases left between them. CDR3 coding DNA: TGCAGCGGGGTGAACTCCTACGAGCAGTACTTC. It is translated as CSGVNSYEQYF.

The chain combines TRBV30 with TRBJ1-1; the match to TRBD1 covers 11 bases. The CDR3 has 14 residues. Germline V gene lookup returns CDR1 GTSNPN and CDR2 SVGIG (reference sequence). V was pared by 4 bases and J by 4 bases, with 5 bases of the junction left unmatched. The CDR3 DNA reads TGTGCCTGGATGGACAGGGGGCTCGGCACTGAAGCTTTCTTT. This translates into CAWMDRGLGTEAFF.

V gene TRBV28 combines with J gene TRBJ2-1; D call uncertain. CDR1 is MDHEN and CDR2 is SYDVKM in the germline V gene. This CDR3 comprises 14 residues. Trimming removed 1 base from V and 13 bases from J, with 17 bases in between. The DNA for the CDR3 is TGTGCCAGCAGTTTATCCCTTGTTAGCCGAGAACAGTTCTTC. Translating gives CASSLSLVSREQFF.

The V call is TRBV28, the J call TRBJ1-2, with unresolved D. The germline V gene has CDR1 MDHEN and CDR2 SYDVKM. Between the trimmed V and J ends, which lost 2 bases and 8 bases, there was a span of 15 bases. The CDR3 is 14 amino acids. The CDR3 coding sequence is TGTGCCAGCAGTTTAAGGTCCCGAGGTTTGGGCTACACCTTC. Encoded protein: CASSLRSRGLGYTF.

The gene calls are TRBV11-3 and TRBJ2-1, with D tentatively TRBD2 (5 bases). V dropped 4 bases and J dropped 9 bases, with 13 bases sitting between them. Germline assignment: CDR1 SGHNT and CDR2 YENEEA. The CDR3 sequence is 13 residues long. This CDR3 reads CASSSASFVEQFF. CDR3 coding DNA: TGTGCCAGCAGCTCTGCTAGCTTCGTTGAGCAGTTCTTC.

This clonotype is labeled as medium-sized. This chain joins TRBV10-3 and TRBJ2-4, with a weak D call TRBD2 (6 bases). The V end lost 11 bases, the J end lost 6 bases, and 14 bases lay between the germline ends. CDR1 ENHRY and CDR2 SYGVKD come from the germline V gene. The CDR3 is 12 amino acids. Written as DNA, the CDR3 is TGTGCCGTGGGGGACTGGGGAAACATTCAGTACTTC. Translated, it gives CAVGDWGNIQYF.

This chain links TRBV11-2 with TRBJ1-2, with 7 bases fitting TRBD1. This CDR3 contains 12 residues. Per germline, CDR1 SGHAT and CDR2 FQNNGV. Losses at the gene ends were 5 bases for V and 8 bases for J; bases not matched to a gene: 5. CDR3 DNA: TGTGCCAGCAGCCACGGACAGGTCGGCTACACCTTC. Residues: CASSHGQVGYTF.

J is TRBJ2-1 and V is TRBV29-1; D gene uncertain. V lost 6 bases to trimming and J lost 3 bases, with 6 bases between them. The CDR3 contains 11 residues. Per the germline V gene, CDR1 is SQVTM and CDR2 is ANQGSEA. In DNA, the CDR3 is TGCAGCGTCGAAAGCTACAATGAGCAGTTCTTC. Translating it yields CSVESYNEQFF.

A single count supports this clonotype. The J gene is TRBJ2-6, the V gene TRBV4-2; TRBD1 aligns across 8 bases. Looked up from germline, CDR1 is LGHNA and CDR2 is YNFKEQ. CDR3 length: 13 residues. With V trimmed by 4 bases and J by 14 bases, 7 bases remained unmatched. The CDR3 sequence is CASSRRDRTFLTF. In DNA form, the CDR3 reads TGTGCCAGCAGCCGTCGGGACAGGACCTTCCTGACTTTC.